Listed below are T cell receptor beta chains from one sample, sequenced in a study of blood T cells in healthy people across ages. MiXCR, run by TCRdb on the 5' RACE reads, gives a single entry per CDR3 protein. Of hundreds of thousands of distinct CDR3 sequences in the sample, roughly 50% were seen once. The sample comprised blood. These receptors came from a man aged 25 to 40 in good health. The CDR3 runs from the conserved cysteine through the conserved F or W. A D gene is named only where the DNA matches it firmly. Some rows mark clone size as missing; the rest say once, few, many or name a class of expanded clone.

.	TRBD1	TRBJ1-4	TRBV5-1	TGCGCCAGCAGCCCACAGGGACAGGGTAATGAAAAACTGTTTTTT	CASSPQGQGNEKLFF
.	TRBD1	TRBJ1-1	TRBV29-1	TGCAGCGCCCGACAGGGCCCGACGAACACTGAAGCTTTCTTT	CSARQGPTNTEAFF
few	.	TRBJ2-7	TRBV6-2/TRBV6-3	TGTGCCAGCACCAAAGGGGTCTACGAGCAGTACTTC	CASTKGVYEQYF
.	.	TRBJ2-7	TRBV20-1	TGCAGTGCTAGGATGACCAGTGACTACGAGCAGTACTTC	CSARMTSDYEQYF
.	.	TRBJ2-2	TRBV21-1	TGTGCCAGCAGCAAAGGGCAGGGACCTATGAACACCGGGGAGCTGTTTTTT	CASSKGQGPMNTGELFF
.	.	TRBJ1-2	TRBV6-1	TGTGCCGCATTCGATGGGACAAACTATGGCTACACCTTC	CAAFDGTNYGYTF
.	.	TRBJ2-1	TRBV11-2	TGTGCCAGCAGCTTTTTCCCTCCGGGCTCGGGCAATGAGCAGTTCTTC	CASSFFPPGSGNEQFF
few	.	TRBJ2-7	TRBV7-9	TGTGCCAGCAGCTTAGCTTACGGGTTCCCCTCCTACGAGCAGTACTTC	CASSLAYGFPSYEQYF
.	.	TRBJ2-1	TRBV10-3	TGTGCCATCAGTGAGCAGGGGACTGAGCAGTTCTTC	CAISEQGTEQFF
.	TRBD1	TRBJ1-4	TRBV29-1	TGCAGCGGCACCAGGGGGTCAACTAATGAAAAACTGTTTTTT	CSGTRGSTNEKLFF
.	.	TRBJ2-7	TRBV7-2	TGTGCCAGCAGCGCGCGCGGGGGCTACTACGAGCAGTACTTC	CASSARGGYYEQYF
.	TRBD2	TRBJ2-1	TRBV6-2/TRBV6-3	TGTGCCAGCACTTATGGGACTAGCGGGGGTGGCAGCGAGCAGTTCTTC	CASTYGTSGGGSEQFF
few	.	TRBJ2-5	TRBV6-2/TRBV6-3	TGTGCCAGCAGTTACGAGCTGAAGGGAGAGACCCAGTACTTC	CASSYELKGETQYF
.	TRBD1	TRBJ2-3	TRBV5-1	TGCGCCAGCAGTTCCGACGGGACAGGGTCAGATACGCAGTATTTT	CASSSDGTGSDTQYF
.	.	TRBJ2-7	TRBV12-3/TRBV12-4	TGTGCCAGCAGCACAGACCACTCCTACGAGCAGTACTTC	CASSTDHSYEQYF
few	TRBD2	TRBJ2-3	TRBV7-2	TGTGCCAGCAGCCCTATCGGGGGGGGCACAGATACGCAGTATTTT	CASSPIGGGTDTQYF
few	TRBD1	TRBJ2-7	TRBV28	TGTGCCAGCAGCCCTAGTCGGGGACAGGGGCCCGAGCAGTACTTC	CASSPSRGQGPEQYF
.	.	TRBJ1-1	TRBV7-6	TGTGCCAGCAGCTTAGAGGCTCTGAACACTGAAGCTTTCTTT	CASSLEALNTEAFF
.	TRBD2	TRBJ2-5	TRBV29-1	TGCAGCGTTGATGGAGCGGGGGGGCGGTTCGAGACCCAGTACTTC	CSVDGAGGRFETQYF
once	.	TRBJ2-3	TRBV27	TGTGCCAGCAGTTTAAGGCGGGGGCTCACAGATACGCAGTATTTT	CASSLRRGLTDTQYF
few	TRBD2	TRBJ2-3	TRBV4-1	TGCGCCAGCAGCCAAGGAGCGGGGGGGCTGGATACGCAGTATTTT	CASSQGAGGLDTQYF
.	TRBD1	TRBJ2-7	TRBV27	TGTGCCAGTAAGGTCGGGACAGGGGTATACGAGCAGTACTTC	CASKVGTGVYEQYF
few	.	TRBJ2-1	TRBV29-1	TGCAGCGTTGAAGCAAAGGGGAGCTCCTACAATGAGCAGTTCTTC	CSVEAKGSSYNEQFF
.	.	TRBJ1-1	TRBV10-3	TGTGCCATCAGTACAGGGTTTTCCACTGAAGCTTTCTTT	CAISTGFSTEAFF
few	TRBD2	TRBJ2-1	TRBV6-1	TGTGCCAGCAGTGAAGGGACTAGCGGGGGGAGTGAGCAGTTCTTC	CASSEGTSGGSEQFF
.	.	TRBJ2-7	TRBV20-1	TGCAGTGCGGGATCGACTCCCAGTCACTACGAGCAGTACTTC	CSAGSTPSHYEQYF
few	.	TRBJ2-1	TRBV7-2	TGTGCCAGCAGCTTAGATACTAGCAGGAATGAGCAGTTCTTC	CASSLDTSRNEQFF
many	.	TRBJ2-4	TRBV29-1	TGCAGCGGAGGGACGGAAAACATTCAGTACTTC	CSGGTENIQYF
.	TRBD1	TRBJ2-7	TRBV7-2	TGTGCCAGCAGCCGGGACAGGGGACGAGACTACGAGCAGTACTTC	CASSRDRGRDYEQYF
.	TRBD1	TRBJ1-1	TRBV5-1	TGCGCCAGCAGCTTTGGGGGACAGGGGGCGTCGAACACTGAAGCTTTCTTT	CASSFGGQGASNTEAFF
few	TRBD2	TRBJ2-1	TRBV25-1	TGTGCCAGCAGTGATATAGCGGGGGGTTATATTGAGCAGTTCTTC	CASSDIAGGYIEQFF
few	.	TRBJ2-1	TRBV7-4	TGTGCCAGCAGCTGGGGAGGGGGGGCGACCGCCTACAATGAGCAGTTCTTC	CASSWGGGATAYNEQFF
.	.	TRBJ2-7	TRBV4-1	TGCGCCAGCAGCCAAGACCCCTTGGGAAGATTGCCCGAGCAGTACTTC	CASSQDPLGRLPEQYF
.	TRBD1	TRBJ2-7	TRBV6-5	TGTGCCAGCAGTTACTTAACAGGGGACGAGCAGTACTTC	CASSYLTGDEQYF
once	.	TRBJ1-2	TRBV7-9	TGTGCCAGCAGCTTACGATCATGGGCAGCTAACTATGGCTACACCTTC	CASSLRSWAANYGYTF
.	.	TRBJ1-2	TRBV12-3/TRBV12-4	TGTGCCAGCAGTGTCCTAGCGTATAACTATGGCTACACCTTC	CASSVLAYNYGYTF
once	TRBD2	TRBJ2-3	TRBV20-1	TGCAGCATTAGCGGGGGCACAGATACGCAGTATTTT	CSISGGTDTQYF
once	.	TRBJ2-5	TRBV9	TGTGCCAGCAGCGCCCAGACAGAGACCCAGTACTTC	CASSAQTETQYF